This T cell receptor (beta chain) was recorded in a study of shared clonotypes between healthy human individuals. Findings and limits, study-wide: The small donor group covered limited genetic and exposure diversity. Shared clonotypes across all four donors exceeded non-shared ones in generation probability.

Execution of the assay was at deep level. Libraries were prepared by immunoSEQ multiplex PCR; TCRdb keeps only in-frame clonotypes and omits some of them. The table shows millions of clones, with over 90% occurring only once. Of note for this clone: The target antigen is unknown.

V gave up 8 bases and J gave up 9 bases; unmatched junction bases: 10. This CDR3 spans 16 amino acids. Germline lookup yields CDR1 MDHEN and CDR2 SYDVKM. This rearrangement joins TRBV28 to TRBJ2-1; TRBD2 matches 16 bases. This clonotype originated in a man younger than 35 in good health. Some clones in this sample may be carry-over from other donors' samples. Sequenced: naive CD4+ T cells from PBMCs. Subset noted: CD45RA+ positively selected. CDR3 in DNA: TGTGCCAGCGCGTTCGCGGGACTAGCGGGAGGGGGTGAGCAGTTCTTC. Its protein is CASAFAGLAGGGEQFF.